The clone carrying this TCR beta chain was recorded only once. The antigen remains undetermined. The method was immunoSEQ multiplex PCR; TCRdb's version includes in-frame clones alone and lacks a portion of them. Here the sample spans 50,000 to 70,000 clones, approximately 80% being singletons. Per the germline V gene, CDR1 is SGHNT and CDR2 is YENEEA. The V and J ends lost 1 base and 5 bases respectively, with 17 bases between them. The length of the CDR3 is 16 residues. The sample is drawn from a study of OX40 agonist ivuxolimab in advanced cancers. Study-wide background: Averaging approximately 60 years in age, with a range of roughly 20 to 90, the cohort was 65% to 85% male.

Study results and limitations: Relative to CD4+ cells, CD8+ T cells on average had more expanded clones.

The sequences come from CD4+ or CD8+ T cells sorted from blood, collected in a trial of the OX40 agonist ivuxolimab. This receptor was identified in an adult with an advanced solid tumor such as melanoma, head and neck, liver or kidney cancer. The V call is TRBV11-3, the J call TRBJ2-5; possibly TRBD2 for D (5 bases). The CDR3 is CASSLGWAGIGETQYF. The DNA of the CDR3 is TGTGCCAGCAGCTTAGGGTGGGCCGGGATCGGCGAGACCCAGTACTTC.